The clone carrying this T cell receptor (beta chain) was counted at least ten times. Its antigen is still unknown. From whole blood left unfractionated, total RNA was extracted. This CDR3 has 16 residues. V trimming: 5 bases; J trimming: 2 bases; junction bases outside the gene matches: 9. Germline CDR1 and CDR2: MNHEY and SMNVEV (reference sequence). This entry is derived from a study of human T cells and chemical hapten exposure. Looking at the study overall: The variation in per-sample TCR yields arose mainly from small differences in pooled library volumes. Study outcomes and limitations: After DPC sensitization, TCRs above 1 in 1000 frequency showed no change.

Within the library, unique molecular identifiers were attached to each individual cDNA molecule. In the study's own analysis: Samples had a median of roughly 100,000 TCRs, ranging roughly 20,000 to 690,600. TCRdb reprocessed the reads with MiXCR, giving one entry per CDR3 protein. The V and J calls were determined by TCRdb, not by the authors. Of about 120,000 distinct CDR3 sequences listed, around 9% are singletons. The specimen was whole blood. This clonotype was sampled from a human donor in good health. Some clones in this sample may be carry-over from other donors' samples. The rearrangement links TRBV27 to TRBJ2-7, with 10 bases matching TRBD2. The CDR3 DNA follows: TGTGCCAGCAGTCCCTTCGCTAGCGGGAGAACCTACGAGCAGTACTTC. Translating gives CASSPFASGRTYEQYF.